The 32 T cell receptor beta chains below were found in one sample sequenced in a study of CD8+CD57+ T cells in acquired aplastic anemia. According to the study, genomic DNA was the template for TCR beta VDJ and CDR3 profiling. TCRdb re-called the reads with MiXCR, one entry per CDR3 protein. The sample lists around 220,000 distinct CDR3 sequences, about half occurring once. Those patients picked for sequencing had displayed CD8+CD57+ cell expansion on flow cytometry. Sample: sorted CD4+, CD8+, or CD8+CD57+ T cells (not recorded which) from PBMCs. The receptors originated from a human donor with aplastic anemia.

This clonotype was recorded only once. This sequence joins TRBV4-2 and TRBJ1-2, with a tentative D call TRBD1 (5 bases). Germline loops: CDR1 LGHNA, CDR2 YNFKEQ. This CDR3 is 14 amino acids long. Trimming left V 5 bases short and J 0 bases short, with 10 bases between. CDR3 sequence (DNA): TGTGCCAGCAGCTCCAGGGCTACTAACTATGGCTACACCTTC. Translating it yields CASSSRATNYGYTF.

In its sample, this clonotype was seen many times. The rearrangement links TRBV7-9 to TRBJ1-4; D is unresolved. Germline V gene lookup returns CDR1 SEHNR and CDR2 FQNEAQ (reference sequence). The CDR3 runs to 12 residues. The CDR3, as DNA: TGTGCGGGTGAACATCGGAATGAAAAACTGTTTTTT. Its translation is CAGEHRNEKLFF.

There are many counts of this clonotype. The genes are TRBV2 and TRBJ2-7, with 8 bases lining up with TRBD2. Germline V lookup: CDR1 SNHLY, CDR2 FYNNEI. The CDR3 runs to 12 residues. V was clipped by 7 bases and J by 1 base; unmatched bases: 0. As DNA, the CDR3 is TGTGCCAGCAAGCGGGAGTCCTACGAGCAGTACTTC. Amino acid sequence: CASKRESYEQYF.

This clonotype was seen a handful of times. This chain links TRBV29-1 with TRBJ2-3; TRBD1 or TRBD2 may be the D gene (5 bases each). The CDR3 length is 15 residues. The V gene's germline CDR1 is SQVTM and CDR2 ANQGSEA. V was shortened by 6 bases and J by 4 bases, with 20 bases between the two germline ends. In DNA form, the CDR3 reads TGCAGCGTCGCAGATCCGGGACGGCTTGCAGATACGCAGTATTTT. Amino acids: CSVADPGRLADTQYF.

In its sample, this clonotype was seen many times. The chain has TRBV19 and TRBJ1-3, with D perhaps matching TRBD1 (5 bases). Deletions cut 5 bases from V and 4 bases from J, with 15 bases between. CDR1 LNHDA and CDR2 SQIVND come from the germline V gene (reference sequence). The CDR3 sequence is 15 residues long. CDR3 in DNA: TGTGCCAGTAGTCCCCGCGGGGGGACCGGAAACACCATATATTTT. Translating it yields CASSPRGGTGNTIYF.

This clonotype was counted many times. This chain joins TRBV11-3 and TRBJ2-7, with no clear D. CDR1 and CDR2 from the germline V gene are SGHNT and YENEEA. CDR3 length: 14 residues. Trimming took 2 bases from V and 2 from J, leaving 10 bases between them. DNA for the CDR3: TGTGCCAGCAGCTTAAGTCCGACGGCCTACGAGCAGTACTTC. As protein: CASSLSPTAYEQYF.

This clonotype was recorded many times. The V and J genes are TRBV12-3 or TRBV12-4 and TRBJ1-5; maybe TRBD1 (5 bases). V lost 7 bases and J lost 0, with 19 bases in between. The CDR3 contains 17 residues. The CDR3 spells CASTMSVGLDSNQPQHF. In DNA, the CDR3 is TGTGCCAGCACAATGAGTGTGGGGCTTGATAGCAATCAGCCCCAGCATTTT.

In the case of this clonotype: Relative to the germline gene, one junction end is altered; a read error may explain this. This rearrangement joins TRBV9 to TRBJ1-6, with D hard to call. Looked up from germline, CDR1 is SGDLS and CDR2 is YYNGEE. This CDR3 spans 16 amino acids. CDR3 bases: TGTGCCAGCAGCCTACAGATCCTCTCCTATAATTCACCCCCCCACTTT. It specifies CASSLQILSYNSPPHF. Looking up the rest from reference TRBV9 and TRBJ1-6 gives the full variable domain: DSGVTQTPKHLITATGQRVTLRCSPRSGDLSVYWYQQSLDQGLQFLIQYYNGEERAKGNILERFSAQQFPDLHSELNLSSLELGDSALYFCASSLQILSYNSPPHFGNGTRLTVT.

The table lists this clonotype with many counts. This chain connects TRBV19 to TRBJ2-3; D perhaps matches TRBD2 (6 bases). Trimming stripped 5 bases from V and 1 base from J, with 19 bases between. CDR1 is LNHDA and CDR2 is SQIVND in the germline V gene (reference sequence). The CDR3 sequence is 17 residues long. The chain's CDR3 is CASSGGAGRGGTDTQYF. The CDR3 DNA sequence: TGTGCCAGTAGTGGCGGGGCGGGACGGGGCGGCACAGATACGCAGTATTTT. The entire variable domain, with the rest obtained from reference TRBV19 and TRBJ2-3, is as follows: DGGITQSPKYLFRKEGQNVTLSCEQNLNHDAMYWYRQDPGQGLRLIYYSQIVNDFQKGDIAEGYSVSREKKESFPLTVTSAQKNPTAFYLCASSGGAGRGGTDTQYFGPGTRLTVL.

With regard to this clonotype: A much larger clone sits a single nucleotide away, making a read error possible. Lacking the conserved final phenylalanine or tryptophan, this CDR3 likely reflects a read error. The J gene is TRBJ1-6, the V gene TRBV5-1; perhaps TRBD1 as D (6 bases). Trimming removed 0 bases at V and 5 bases at J, with 6 bases between. CDR1 is SGHRS and CDR2 is YFSETQ in the germline V gene. The CDR3 contains 14 residues. The DNA for the CDR3 is TGCGCCAGCAGCTTGGGGGACAATAATTCACCCCTCCACTTG. This gives the protein CASSLGDNNSPLHL.

The chain has TRBV20-1 and TRBJ2-5; 11 nucleotides agree with TRBD2. The CDR3 spans 15 residues. The V gene's germline CDR1 is DFQATT and CDR2 SNEGSKA (reference sequence). J lost 5 bases, V lost 3 bases, and 8 bases had no gene match. As DNA, the CDR3 is TGCAGTGCTAGGGATAGCGGGGGGGCAGTGGAGACCCAGTACTTC. It encodes CSARDSGGAVETQYF.

This rearrangement joins TRBV9 to TRBJ2-2; 9 positions match TRBD2. Unmatched junction bases numbered 12, after V lost 4 bases and J lost 5 bases. Looked up from germline, CDR1 is SGDLS and CDR2 is YYNGEE. This CDR3 is 17 amino acids long. CDR3 bases: TGTGCCAGCAGCACCGTAGGTAGCGGGAGTAGTACCGGGGAGCTGTTTTTT. Translating it yields CASSTVGSGSSTGELFF.

Concerning this clonotype: At one end the junction does not follow the germline gene, possibly because of a read error. V usage is TRBV7-3 and J usage is TRBJ1-6; maybe TRBD1 (5 bases). This CDR3 has 17 amino acids. CDR1 is SGHTA and CDR2 is FQGTGA in the germline V gene. CDR3 loop: CVSSSDSAIMLNSPLHF. CDR3 coding DNA: TGTGTCAGCAGCTCTGACAGCGCCATAATGCTTAATTCACCCCTCCACTTT.

DNA of the CDR3: TGTGCCAGCAGCTTAGGGGGGAGCAGGAACACTGAAGCTTTCTTT. It specifies CASSLGGSRNTEAFF. This chain joins TRBV7-6 and TRBJ1-1; the D gene is possibly TRBD1 (5 bases). Germline assignment: CDR1 SGHVS and CDR2 FNYEAQ. Trimming cost V 1 base and J 1 base, with 10 bases left between them. The CDR3 is made up of 15 amino acids.

The table lists this clonotype with a count of one. V is TRBV5-1 and J is TRBJ2-7, with 9 bases matching TRBD1. Germline V gene sequence: CDR1 SGHRS, CDR2 YFSETQ. The V gene end was trimmed by 4 bases and the J gene end by 4 bases; junction bases not matched to a gene: 9. This CDR3 contains 15 residues. The CDR3 sequence is CASSLDYGQGYEQYF. The CDR3 DNA reads TGCGCCAGCAGCCTGGATTATGGACAGGGGTACGAGCAGTACTTC. Based on the CDR3 plus reference TRBV5-1 and TRBJ2-7, the full variable domain is KAGVTQTPRYLIKTRGQQVTLSCSPISGHRSVSWYQQTPGQGLQFLFEYFSETQRNKGNFPGRFSGRQFSNSRSEMNVSTLELGDSALYLCASSLDYGQGYEQYFGPGTRLTVT.

This clonotype was picked up many times. CDR3 sequence (DNA): TGTGCCAGCAGCGTAGCGGGCGGATACAACTATGGCTACACCTTC. It yields the protein CASSVAGGYNYGYTF. The chain is built from TRBV9 and TRBJ1-2; no firm D call. CDR3 length: 15 residues. Germline values: CDR1 SGDLS, CDR2 YYNGEE. V lost 0 bases to trimming and J lost 2 bases, with 11 bases between them.

This clonotype has more than one count but fewer than ten. This chain connects TRBV12-3 or TRBV12-4 to TRBJ2-7; unclear D gene. V dropped 5 bases and J dropped 6 bases, with 17 bases sitting between them. This CDR3 region has 14 residues. CDR3 DNA sequence: TGTGCCAGCAGTCCCGACATTACGGTTGGCGAGCAGTACTTC. Translation: CASSPDITVGEQYF.

This clonotype was detected a few times. This chain joins TRBV7-2 and TRBJ1-6; D is possibly TRBD1 (6 bases). The V gene lost 5 bases and the J gene lost 11 bases, with 22 bases spanning the gap. Germline V gene data show CDR1 as SGHTA and CDR2 as FQGNSA. The CDR3 runs to 16 residues. The CDR3 DNA follows: TGTGCCAGCAGCGTGCCTGGGCCGGGACATATGCCACCCCTCCACTTT. Its translation is CASSVPGPGHMPPLHF.

The gene calls are TRBV7-3 and TRBJ2-7; 11 bases fit TRBD1. This CDR3 region has 18 residues. The germline CDR1 and CDR2 sequences are SGHTA and FQGTGA. Trimming at V came to 5 bases and at J to 0 bases, leaving 12 bases not matched to a gene. CDR3 sequence: CASSQPGTGGVFSYEQYF. CDR3 DNA sequence: TGTGCCAGCAGCCAGCCCGGGACAGGGGGAGTTTTCTCCTACGAGCAGTACTTC. The full variable domain, with the rest looked up from reference TRBV7-3 and TRBJ2-7, is GAGVSQTPSNKVTEKGKYVELRCDPISGHTALYWYRQSLGQGPEFLIYFQGTGAADDSGLPNDRFFAVRPEGSVSTLKIQRTERGDSAVYLCASSQPGTGGVFSYEQYFGPGTRLTVT.

This chain links TRBV6-5 with TRBJ1-1, with D possibly matching TRBD1 (5 bases). The V end lost 5 bases, the J end lost 0 bases, and 13 bases lay between the germline ends. Germline CDR1 reads MNHEY; CDR2 reads SVGAGI. This CDR3 is 15 amino acids long. CDR3 sequence: CASSELRDLNTEAFF. CDR3 bases: TGTGCCAGCAGTGAACTCAGGGATCTGAACACTGAAGCTTTCTTT.

The V gene is TRBV7-9, the J gene TRBJ1-6; D perhaps matches TRBD1 (6 bases). Trimming shortened V by 5 bases and J by 10 bases, and 12 bases separated the two germline ends. This CDR3 has 13 residues. Germline lookup yields CDR1 SEHNR and CDR2 FQNEAQ (reference sequence). CDR3 sequence reads: CASSEGQGSPLHF. The CDR3 DNA is TGTGCCAGCAGCGAAGGTCAGGGGTCACCCCTCCACTTT.

The rearrangement uses TRBV12-3 or TRBV12-4 and TRBJ1-5, with D possibly being TRBD1 (6 bases). The CDR3 extends over 16 amino acids. Trimming took off 5 bases at V and 3 bases at J, with 17 bases between the two ends. The CDR3 DNA follows: TGTGCCAGCAGTCCTGACAGGATCGGAAACAATCAGCCCCAGCATTTT. This codes for CASSPDRIGNNQPQHF.

Turning to this clonotype: In this CDR3 the conserved last residue, phenylalanine or tryptophan, is missing, so a read error is likely. The chain links TRBV2 to TRBJ1-2, with TRBD1 identical over 7 bases. Germline values: CDR1 SNHLY, CDR2 FYNNEI. The J segment lost 3 bases and the V segment lost 10 bases, leaving 8 bases of the junction unmatched. The CDR3 runs 13 residues. CDR3 residues: CAISRQGDYGYTI. CDR3 nucleotide sequence: TGTGCCATCAGCAGACAGGGAGACTATGGCTACACCATC.

On this clonotype itself: The junction departs from germline at one end; a sequencing error may be responsible. The genes are TRBV5-1 and TRBJ2-1; possible D gene TRBD1, 5 bases. The germline V gene has CDR1 SGHRS and CDR2 YFSETQ. CDR3 length: 16 residues. Written as DNA, the CDR3 is TGCGCCAGCAGATTGGATCAGGGTCGCGGAAACAATGAGCAGTTCTTC. Translated: CASRLDQGRGNNEQFF. Using reference TRBV5-1 and TRBJ2-1 for the parts outside the CDR3, the full variable domain is KAGVTQTPRYLIKTRGQQVTLSCSPISGHRSVSWYQQTPGQGLQFLFEYFSETQRNKGNFPGRFSGRQFSNSRSEMNVSTLELGDSALYLCASRLDQGRGNNEQFFGPGTRLTVL.

Of note for this clonotype: At one of its ends the junction is not consistent with the germline gene, which may arise from a read error. CDR3 sequence reads: CAGSTGALGYTF. The DNA for the CDR3 is TGTGCCGGCAGTACAGGGGCCCTCGGCTACACCTTC. The V call is TRBV25-1, the J call TRBJ1-2, with 7 bases identical to TRBD1. The germline gives CDR1 MGHDK, CDR2 SYGVNS. CDR3 length: 12 residues.

Many counts were recorded for this clonotype. The V and J genes are TRBV5-5 and TRBJ1-5; the match to TRBD1 covers 9 bases. Germline CDR1 is SGHKS and CDR2 is YYEKEE (reference sequence). The CDR3 is made up of 16 amino acids. After removal of 4 bases from V and 7 bases from J, the junction contained 12 bases not matched to a gene. The CDR3 region has the DNA TGTGCCAGCAGCCCCGGGACAGGGAATACGCGGCAGCCCCAGCATTTT. Translating it yields CASSPGTGNTRQPQHF.

This chain joins TRBV20-1 and TRBJ1-2; the D is unclear. The CDR3 length is 12 residues. The V and J ends lost 3 bases and 7 bases respectively, with 12 bases between them. Germline V gives CDR1 DFQATT, CDR2 SNEGSKA (reference sequence). Here the CDR3 reads CSASRPVGGYTF. The CDR3 bases are TGCAGTGCTAGTCGGCCTGTAGGTGGCTACACCTTC.

This clonotype was observed a few times. The CDR3 is CATSDPGLRGADHNEQFF. In DNA, the CDR3 is TGTGCCACCAGTGACCCCGGTTTGAGGGGGGCGGACCACAATGAGCAGTTCTTC. This rearrangement joins TRBV24-1 to TRBJ2-1, with D perhaps given as TRBD1 or TRBD2 (6 bases each). V lost 4 bases to trimming and J lost 5 bases, with 23 bases between them. This CDR3 region has 18 residues. Germline CDR1 and CDR2: KGHDR and SFDVKD.

This clonotype was detected once. A much bigger clone sits one base away, suggesting this may be a read error. The chain recombines TRBV6-1 with TRBJ2-7; D is possibly TRBD2 (6 bases). Germline V gene lookup returns CDR1 MNHNS and CDR2 SASEGT. The germline V and J ends were trimmed by 7 bases and 7 bases, with 20 bases remaining between them. This CDR3 region has 14 residues. The CDR3: CASISTAKGREQYF. CDR3 DNA sequence: TGTGCCAGCATCTCGACAGCCAAGGGGAGGGAGCAGTACTTC.

The chain combines TRBV19 with TRBJ2-5; TRBD1 might be the D (8 bases). Germline CDR1 reads LNHDA; CDR2 reads SQIVND (reference sequence). CDR3 size: 15 residues. Trimming cost V 5 bases and J 1 base, with 14 bases left between them. The CDR3 coding sequence is TGTGCCAGTAGTCAACAGGGGGGGGTCCAAGAGACCCAGTACTTC. Translation gives CASSQQGGVQETQYF.

J is TRBJ1-2 and V is TRBV2; 8 nucleotides agree with TRBD1. The V gene's germline CDR1 is SNHLY and CDR2 FYNNEI. CDR3 size: 12 residues. The CDR3 DNA follows: TGTGCTAAGCCCAGGGGGCCCTATGGCTACACCTTC. Translating it yields CAKPRGPYGYTF.

Notes on this clonotype: A junction end diverges from the germline sequence, so it may reflect a read error. The rearrangement links TRBV2 to TRBJ1-1; D remains ambiguous. The CDR3 is made up of 13 amino acids. CDR1 SNHLY and CDR2 FYNNEI come from the germline V gene. The CDR3, as DNA: TGTGCCAGCAGAGACGGGGAACTCGCTGAAACTTTCTTT. Its protein is CASRDGELAETFF.